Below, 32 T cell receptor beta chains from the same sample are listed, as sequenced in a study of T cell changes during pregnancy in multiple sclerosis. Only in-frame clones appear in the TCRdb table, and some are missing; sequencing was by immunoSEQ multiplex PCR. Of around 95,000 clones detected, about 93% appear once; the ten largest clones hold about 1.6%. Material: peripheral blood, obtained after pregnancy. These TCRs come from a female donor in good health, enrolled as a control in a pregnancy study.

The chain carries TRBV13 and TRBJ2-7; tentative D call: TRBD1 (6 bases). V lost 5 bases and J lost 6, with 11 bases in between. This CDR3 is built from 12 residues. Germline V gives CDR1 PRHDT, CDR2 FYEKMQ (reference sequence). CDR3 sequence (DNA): TGTGCCAGCAGCGATCAGGGGTCCGAGCAGTACTTC. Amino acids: CASSDQGSEQYF.

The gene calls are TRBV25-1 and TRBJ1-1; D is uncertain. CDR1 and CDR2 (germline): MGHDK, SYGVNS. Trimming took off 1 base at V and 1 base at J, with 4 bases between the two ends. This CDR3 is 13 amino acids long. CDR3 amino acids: CASSELQNTEAFF. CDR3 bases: TGTGCCAGCAGTGAATTACAGAACACTGAAGCTTTCTTT.

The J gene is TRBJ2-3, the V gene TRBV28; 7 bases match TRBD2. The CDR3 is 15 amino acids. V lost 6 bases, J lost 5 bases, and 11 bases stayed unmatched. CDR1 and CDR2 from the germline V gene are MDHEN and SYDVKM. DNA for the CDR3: TGTGCCAGCAGCTTGGGAGGGCTAGCCGGAGATACGCAGTATTTT. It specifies CASSLGGLAGDTQYF.

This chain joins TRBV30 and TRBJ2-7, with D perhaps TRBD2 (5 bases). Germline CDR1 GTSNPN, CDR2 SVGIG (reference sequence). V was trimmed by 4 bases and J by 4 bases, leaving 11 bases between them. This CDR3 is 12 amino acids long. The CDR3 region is CAWTLGDYEQYF. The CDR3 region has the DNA TGTGCCTGGACGCTCGGGGATTACGAGCAGTACTTC.

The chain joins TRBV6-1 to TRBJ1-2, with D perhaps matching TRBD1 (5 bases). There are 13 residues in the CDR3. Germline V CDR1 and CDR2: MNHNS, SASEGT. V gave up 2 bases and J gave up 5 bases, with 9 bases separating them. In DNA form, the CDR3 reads TGTGCCAGCAGTGAATGGGGGGAGTATGGCTACACCTTC. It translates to CASSEWGEYGYTF.

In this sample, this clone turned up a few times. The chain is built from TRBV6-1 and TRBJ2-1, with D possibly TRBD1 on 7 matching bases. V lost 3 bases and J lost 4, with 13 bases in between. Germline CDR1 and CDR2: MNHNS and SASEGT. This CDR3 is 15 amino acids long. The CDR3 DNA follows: TGTGCCAGCAGTGACGCGGGACAGATGTACAATGAGCAGTTCTTC. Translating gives CASSDAGQMYNEQFF.

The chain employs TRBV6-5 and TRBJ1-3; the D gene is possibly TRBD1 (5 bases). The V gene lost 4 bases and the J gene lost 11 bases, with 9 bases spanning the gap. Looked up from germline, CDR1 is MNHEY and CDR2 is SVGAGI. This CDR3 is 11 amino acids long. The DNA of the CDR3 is TGTGCCAGCAGTTCGGGGGTGGCCATATATTTT. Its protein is CASSSGVAIYF.

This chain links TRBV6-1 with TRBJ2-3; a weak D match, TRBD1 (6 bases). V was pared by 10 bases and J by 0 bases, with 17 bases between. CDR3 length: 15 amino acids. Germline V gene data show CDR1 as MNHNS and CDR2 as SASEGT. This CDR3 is CANGQFPLSTDTQYF. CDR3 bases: TGTGCCAACGGACAGTTCCCATTAAGCACAGATACGCAGTATTTT.

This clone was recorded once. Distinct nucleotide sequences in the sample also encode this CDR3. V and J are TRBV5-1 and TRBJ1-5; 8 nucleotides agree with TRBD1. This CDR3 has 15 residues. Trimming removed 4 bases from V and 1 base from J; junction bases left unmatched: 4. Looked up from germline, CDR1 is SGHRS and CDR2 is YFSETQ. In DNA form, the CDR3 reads TGCGCCAGCAGCAGTACAGGGGGAAGCAATCAGCCCCAGCATTTT. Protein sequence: CASSSTGGSNQPQHF. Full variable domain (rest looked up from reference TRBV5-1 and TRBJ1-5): KAGVTQTPRYLIKTRGQQVTLSCSPISGHRSVSWYQQTPGQGLQFLFEYFSETQRNKGNFPGRFSGRQFSNSRSEMNVSTLELGDSALYLCASSSTGGSNQPQHFGDGTRLSIL.

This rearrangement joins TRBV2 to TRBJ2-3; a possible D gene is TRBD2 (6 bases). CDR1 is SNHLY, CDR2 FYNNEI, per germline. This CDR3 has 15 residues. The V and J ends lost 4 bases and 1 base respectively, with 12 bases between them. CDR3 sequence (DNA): TGTGCCAGCAGTGGGGTAGCTAGCGGCACAGATACGCAGTATTTT. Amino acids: CASSGVASGTDTQYF. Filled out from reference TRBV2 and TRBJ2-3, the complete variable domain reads EPEVTQTPSHQVTQMGQEVILRCVPISNHLYFYWYRQILGQKVEFLVSFYNNEISEKSEIFDDQFSVERPDGSNFTLKIRSTKLEDSAMYFCASSGVASGTDTQYFGPGTRLTVL.

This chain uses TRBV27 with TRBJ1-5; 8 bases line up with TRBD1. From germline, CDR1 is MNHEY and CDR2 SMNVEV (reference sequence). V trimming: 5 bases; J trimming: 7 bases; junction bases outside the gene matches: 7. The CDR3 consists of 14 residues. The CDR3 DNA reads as TGTGCCAGCAGTCCCGGACAGGGTGGACAGCCCCAGCATTTT. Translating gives CASSPGQGGQPQHF.

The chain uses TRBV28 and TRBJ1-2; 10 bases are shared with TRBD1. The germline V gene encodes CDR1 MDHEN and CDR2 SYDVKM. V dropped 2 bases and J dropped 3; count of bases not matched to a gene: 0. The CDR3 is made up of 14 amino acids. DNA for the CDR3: TGTGCCAGCAGTTTAGGGACAGGGGACTATGGCTACACCTTC. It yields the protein CASSLGTGDYGYTF.

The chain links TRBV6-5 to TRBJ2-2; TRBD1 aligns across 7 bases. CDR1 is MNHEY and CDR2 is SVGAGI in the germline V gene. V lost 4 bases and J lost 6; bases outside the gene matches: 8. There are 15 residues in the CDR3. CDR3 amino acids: CASSFLPDRAGELFF. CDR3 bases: TGTGCCAGCAGTTTCCTACCAGACAGGGCCGGGGAGCTGTTTTTT.

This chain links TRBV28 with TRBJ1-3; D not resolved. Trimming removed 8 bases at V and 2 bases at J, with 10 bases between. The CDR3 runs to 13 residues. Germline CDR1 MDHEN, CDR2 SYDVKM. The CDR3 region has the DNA TGTGCCAGCTATGTAGCCCCTGGAAACACCATATATTTT. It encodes CASYVAPGNTIYF.

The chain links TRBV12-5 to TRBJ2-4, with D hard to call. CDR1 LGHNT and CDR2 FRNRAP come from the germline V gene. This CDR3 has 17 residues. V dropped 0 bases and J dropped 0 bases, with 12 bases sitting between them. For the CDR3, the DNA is TGTGCTAGTGGTTTGGTCCAGAGCGTTATAGCCAAAAACATTCAGTACTTC. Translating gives CASGLVQSVIAKNIQYF. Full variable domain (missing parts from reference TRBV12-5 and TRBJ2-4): DARVTQTPRHKVTEMGQEVTMRCQPILGHNTVFWYRQTMMQGLELLAYFRNRAPLDDSGMPKDRFSAEMPDATLATLKIQPSEPRDSAVYFCASGLVQSVIAKNIQYFGAGTRLSVL.

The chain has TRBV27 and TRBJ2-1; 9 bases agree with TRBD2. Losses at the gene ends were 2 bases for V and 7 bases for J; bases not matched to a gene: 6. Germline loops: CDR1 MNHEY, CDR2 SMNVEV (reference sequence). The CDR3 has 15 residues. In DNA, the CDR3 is TGTGCCAGCAGTTTAGGGGGGCTAGCGGGAAATGAGCAGTTCTTC. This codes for CASSLGGLAGNEQFF.

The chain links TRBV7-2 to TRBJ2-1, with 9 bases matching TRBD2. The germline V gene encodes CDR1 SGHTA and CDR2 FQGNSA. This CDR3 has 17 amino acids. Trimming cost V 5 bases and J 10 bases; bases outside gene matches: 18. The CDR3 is CASSPPSGTRGPREQFF. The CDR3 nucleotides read TGTGCCAGCAGCCCTCCTAGCGGGACCCGTGGGCCGAGGGAGCAGTTCTTC.

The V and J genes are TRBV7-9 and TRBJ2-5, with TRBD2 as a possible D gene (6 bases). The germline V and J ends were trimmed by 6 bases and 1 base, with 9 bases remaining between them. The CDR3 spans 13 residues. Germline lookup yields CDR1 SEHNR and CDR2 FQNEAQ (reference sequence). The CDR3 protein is CASSHSGQETQYF. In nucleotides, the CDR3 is TGTGCCAGCAGTCATAGCGGCCAAGAGACCCAGTACTTC.

The CDR3 coding sequence is TGTGCCAGCAGTTTCCTGGGTACTGAACTAGCGGGAGTTACGGGTGAGCAGTTCTTC. It encodes CASSFLGTELAGVTGEQFF. The V and J genes are TRBV28 and TRBJ2-1; 11 bases align to TRBD2. Trimming at V came to 3 bases and at J to 9 bases, leaving 19 bases not matched to a gene. This CDR3 has 19 residues. The germline CDR1 and CDR2 sequences are MDHEN and SYDVKM.

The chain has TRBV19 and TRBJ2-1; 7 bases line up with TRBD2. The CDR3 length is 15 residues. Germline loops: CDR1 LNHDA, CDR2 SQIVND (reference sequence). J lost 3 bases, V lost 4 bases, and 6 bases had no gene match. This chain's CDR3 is CASSTPSGYYNEQFF. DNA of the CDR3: TGTGCCAGTAGTACCCCTAGCGGTTACTACAATGAGCAGTTCTTC.

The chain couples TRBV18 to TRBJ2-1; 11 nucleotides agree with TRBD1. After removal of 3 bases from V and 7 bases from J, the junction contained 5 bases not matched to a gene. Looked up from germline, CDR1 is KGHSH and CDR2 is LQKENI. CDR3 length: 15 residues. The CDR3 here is CASSPDRGRENEQFF. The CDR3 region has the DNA TGTGCCAGCTCACCGGACAGGGGGCGTGAGAATGAGCAGTTCTTC.

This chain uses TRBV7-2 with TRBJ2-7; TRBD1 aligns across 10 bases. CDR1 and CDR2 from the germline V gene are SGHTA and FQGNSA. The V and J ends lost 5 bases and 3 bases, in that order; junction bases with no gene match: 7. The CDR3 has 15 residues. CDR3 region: CASSPGTGVIYEQYF. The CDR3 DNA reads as TGTGCCAGCAGCCCGGGGACAGGGGTTATCTACGAGCAGTACTTC.

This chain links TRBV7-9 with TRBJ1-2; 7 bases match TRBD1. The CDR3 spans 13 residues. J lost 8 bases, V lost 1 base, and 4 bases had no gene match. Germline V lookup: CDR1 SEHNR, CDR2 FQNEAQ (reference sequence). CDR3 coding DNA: TGTGCCAGCAGCTTAGAGGGGGCGGAGGGCTACACCTTC. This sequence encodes CASSLEGAEGYTF.

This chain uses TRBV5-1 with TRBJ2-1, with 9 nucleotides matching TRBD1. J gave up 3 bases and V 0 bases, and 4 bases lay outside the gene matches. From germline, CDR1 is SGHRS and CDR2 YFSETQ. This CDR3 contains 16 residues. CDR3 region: CASSLADRGNYNEQFF. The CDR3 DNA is TGCGCCAGCAGCTTGGCCGACAGGGGGAACTACAATGAGCAGTTCTTC.

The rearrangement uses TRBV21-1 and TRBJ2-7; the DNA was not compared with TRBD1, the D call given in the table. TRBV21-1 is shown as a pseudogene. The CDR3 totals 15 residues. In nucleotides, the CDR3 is TGTGCCAGCCTCCCGAGCAGGCGCCGCTCCTACGAGCAGTACTTC. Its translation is CASLPSRRRSYEQYF.

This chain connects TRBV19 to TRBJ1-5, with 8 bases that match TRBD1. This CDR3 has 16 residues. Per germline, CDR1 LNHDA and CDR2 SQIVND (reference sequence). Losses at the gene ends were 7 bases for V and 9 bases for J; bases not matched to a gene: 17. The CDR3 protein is CASIGRTGPLTWPQHF. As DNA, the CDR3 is TGTGCCAGTATTGGGAGGACAGGGCCCCTTACGTGGCCCCAGCATTTT. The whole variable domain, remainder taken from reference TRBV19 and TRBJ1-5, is DGGITQSPKYLFRKEGQNVTLSCEQNLNHDAMYWYRQDPGQGLRLIYYSQIVNDFQKGDIAEGYSVSREKKESFPLTVTSAQKNPTAFYLCASIGRTGPLTWPQHFGDGTRLSIL.

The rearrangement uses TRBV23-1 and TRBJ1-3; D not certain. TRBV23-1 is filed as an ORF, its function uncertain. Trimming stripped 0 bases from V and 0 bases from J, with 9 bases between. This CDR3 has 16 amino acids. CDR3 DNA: TGCGCCAGCAGTCAATCCCTGAGTTGCTCTGGAAACACCATATATTTT. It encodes CASSQSLSCSGNTIYF.

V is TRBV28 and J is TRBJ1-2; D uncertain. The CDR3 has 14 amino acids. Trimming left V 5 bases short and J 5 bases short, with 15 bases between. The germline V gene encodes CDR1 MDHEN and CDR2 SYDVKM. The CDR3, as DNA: TGTGCCAGCAGTCCCACACCGGAGGGTTATGGCTACACCTTC. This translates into CASSPTPEGYGYTF.

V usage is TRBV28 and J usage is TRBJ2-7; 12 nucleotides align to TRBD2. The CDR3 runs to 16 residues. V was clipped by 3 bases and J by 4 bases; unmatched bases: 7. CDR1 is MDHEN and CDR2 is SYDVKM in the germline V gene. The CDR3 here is CASSFSSGRARYEQYF. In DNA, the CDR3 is TGTGCCAGCAGTTTCTCTAGCGGGAGGGCCAGGTACGAGCAGTACTTC.

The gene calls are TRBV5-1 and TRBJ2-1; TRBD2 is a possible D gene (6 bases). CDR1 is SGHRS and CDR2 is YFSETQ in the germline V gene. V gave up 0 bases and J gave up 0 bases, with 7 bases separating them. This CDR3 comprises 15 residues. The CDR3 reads CASSLVRGSYNEQFF. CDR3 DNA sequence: TGCGCCAGCAGCTTGGTGCGGGGCTCCTACAATGAGCAGTTCTTC.

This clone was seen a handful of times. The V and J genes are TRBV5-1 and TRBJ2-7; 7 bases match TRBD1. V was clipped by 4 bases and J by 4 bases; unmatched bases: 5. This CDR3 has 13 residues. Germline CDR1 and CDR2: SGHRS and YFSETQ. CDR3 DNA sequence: TGCGCCAGCAGCCTACAACAGGGGTACGAGCAGTACTTC. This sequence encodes CASSLQQGYEQYF.

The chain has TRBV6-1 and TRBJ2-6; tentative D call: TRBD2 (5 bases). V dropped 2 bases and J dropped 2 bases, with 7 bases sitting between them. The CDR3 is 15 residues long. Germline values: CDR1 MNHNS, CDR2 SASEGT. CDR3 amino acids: CASSERGTGANVLTF. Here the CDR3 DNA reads TGTGCCAGCAGTGAACGGGGAACTGGGGCCAACGTCCTGACTTTC.